The 20 T cell receptor beta chains given below trace back to one sample, sequenced in a study of cytomegalovirus exposure and HLA in healthy donors. PCR employed 60 Vbeta and 13 Jbeta primers. Method: immunoSEQ multiplex PCR; TCRdb's copy keeps in-frame clones and lacks some. This sample has 100,000 to 150,000 clones, with about three quarters found just once. The source material was PBMCs. These receptors were obtained from a man aged 25-45 years in good health and CMV-seronegative.

This sequence joins TRBV5-1 and TRBJ1-5, with a possible D match to TRBD1 (5 bases). Germline V CDR1 and CDR2: SGHRS, YFSETQ. The CDR3 has 15 residues. Between the trimmed V and J ends, which lost 4 bases and 0 bases, there was a span of 11 bases. CDR3 coding DNA: TGCGCCAGCAGCATTGACAGCCTTAGCAATCAGCCCCAGCATTTT. This gives the protein CASSIDSLSNQPQHF. Complete variable domain (other parts from reference TRBV5-1 and TRBJ1-5): KAGVTQTPRYLIKTRGQQVTLSCSPISGHRSVSWYQQTPGQGLQFLFEYFSETQRNKGNFPGRFSGRQFSNSRSEMNVSTLELGDSALYLCASSIDSLSNQPQHFGDGTRLSIL.

This clone has a handful of counts. This chain links TRBV5-4 with TRBJ2-5; D might be TRBD2 (7 bases). V was trimmed by 2 bases and J by 1 base, leaving 12 bases between them. CDR1 is SGHNT, CDR2 YYREEE, per germline (reference sequence). The length of the CDR3 is 15 residues. The CDR3 protein is CASSFRRGLQETQYF. CDR3 bases: TGTGCCAGCAGCTTTCGGCGGGGGCTCCAAGAGACCCAGTACTTC.

The rearrangement uses TRBV5-1 and TRBJ2-5; possibly TRBD1 for D (6 bases). Germline CDR1 reads SGHRS; CDR2 reads YFSETQ. The CDR3 is 14 residues long. V gave up 4 bases and J gave up 0 bases, with 10 bases separating them. CDR3 DNA: TGCGCCAGCAGCCCCGGACAGCACCAAGAGACCCAGTACTTC. This sequence encodes CASSPGQHQETQYF. The variable domain in full, completed from reference TRBV5-1 and TRBJ2-5, reads KAGVTQTPRYLIKTRGQQVTLSCSPISGHRSVSWYQQTPGQGLQFLFEYFSETQRNKGNFPGRFSGRQFSNSRSEMNVSTLELGDSALYLCASSPGQHQETQYFGPGTRLLVL.

This clone showed up just once. The V and J genes are TRBV11-2 and TRBJ1-1; D uncertain. Germline values: CDR1 SGHAT, CDR2 FQNNGV. This CDR3 comprises 12 residues. Trimming removed 4 bases at V and 6 bases at J, with 9 bases between. CDR3 DNA sequence: TGTGCCAGCAGCTCTAGAGGGCCTGAAGCTTTCTTT. Its translation is CASSSRGPEAFF. The complete variable domain, with remaining parts taken from reference TRBV11-2 and TRBJ1-1, reads EAGVAQSPRYKIIEKRQSVAFWCNPISGHATLYWYQQILGQGPKLLIQFQNNGVVDDSQLPKDRFSAERLKGVDSTLKIQPAKLEDSAVYLCASSSRGPEAFFGQGTRLTVV.

This rearrangement joins TRBV18 to TRBJ2-5; 7 bases line up with TRBD1. TRBJ2-7 matches the DNA end more closely, so the J call is doubtful. Germline lookup yields CDR1 KGHSH and CDR2 LQKENI. The CDR3 has 17 amino acids. The CDR3 spells CASSPPTRGTADYEQYF. The CDR3 DNA follows: TGTGCCAGCTCACCACCTACTAGGGGGACAGCAGACTACGAGCAGTACTTC.

This clone was picked up a small number of times. J is TRBJ2-3 and V is TRBV7-2; 10 bases match TRBD2. In germline, CDR1 is SGHTA, CDR2 FQGNSA. This CDR3 spans 18 amino acids. V lost 3 bases, J lost 0 bases, and 9 bases stayed unmatched. The CDR3 region is CASSFPASGGLSTDTQYF. The DNA of the CDR3 is TGTGCCAGCAGCTTCCCGGCTAGCGGGGGCCTGAGCACAGATACGCAGTATTTT.

This clone was observed a handful of times. The chain employs TRBV19 and TRBJ1-5; 9 bases align to TRBD1. The germline gives CDR1 LNHDA, CDR2 SQIVND (reference sequence). The ends lost 10 bases at V and 4 bases at J; junction bases unmatched: 11. The CDR3 consists of 15 residues. CDR3 nucleotide sequence: TGTGCCACCCGCCAATGGGACAGGGAAAATCAGCCCCAGCATTTT. It yields the protein CATRQWDRENQPQHF.

V and J are TRBV5-1 and TRBJ1-6; 9 bases fit TRBD1. Losses at the gene ends were 0 bases for V and 7 bases for J; bases not matched to a gene: 2. Germline V lookup: CDR1 SGHRS, CDR2 YFSETQ. The CDR3 has 15 amino acids. The CDR3 coding sequence is TGCGCCAGCAGCTTGGAACAGGGGGCGAATTCACCCCTCCACTTT. It encodes CASSLEQGANSPLHF.

This chain connects TRBV28 to TRBJ2-5, with D maybe TRBD2 (7 bases). Trimming removed 6 bases at V and 5 bases at J, with 13 bases between. Germline V gives CDR1 MDHEN, CDR2 SYDVKM. CDR3 length equals 13 residues. The CDR3 reads CASSSGGHETQYF. Here the CDR3 DNA reads TGTGCCAGCAGCTCCGGGGGGCACGAGACCCAGTACTTC.

The CDR3 here is CASRTSGGTDTQYF. The CDR3 DNA is TGTGCCAGCAGGACTAGCGGGGGCACAGATACGCAGTATTTT. The chain links TRBV2 to TRBJ2-3; 11 nucleotides align to TRBD2. V was clipped by 6 bases and J by 1 base; unmatched bases: 0. Per the germline V gene, CDR1 is SNHLY and CDR2 is FYNNEI. The CDR3 contains 14 residues.

This clone was counted between two and nine times. J is TRBJ2-7 and V is TRBV5-1, with D possibly TRBD1 on 6 matching bases. V was clipped by 0 bases and J by 3 bases, with 7 bases between them. The length of the CDR3 is 13 residues. Germline loops: CDR1 SGHRS, CDR2 YFSETQ. The CDR3 reads CASSLVQGYEQYF. The CDR3 DNA is TGCGCCAGCAGCTTGGTACAGGGCTACGAGCAGTACTTC. Based on the CDR3 plus reference TRBV5-1 and TRBJ2-7, the full variable domain is KAGVTQTPRYLIKTRGQQVTLSCSPISGHRSVSWYQQTPGQGLQFLFEYFSETQRNKGNFPGRFSGRQFSNSRSEMNVSTLELGDSALYLCASSLVQGYEQYFGPGTRLTVT.

The genes are TRBV7-2 and TRBJ2-5; weak D call: TRBD2 (6 bases). The germline V gene encodes CDR1 SGHTA and CDR2 FQGNSA. The CDR3 runs to 15 residues. The V and J ends lost 4 bases and 5 bases respectively, with 17 bases between them. Here the CDR3 reads CASSYNKGAGETQYF. The CDR3 DNA reads TGTGCCAGCAGCTACAACAAAGGGGCGGGGGAGACCCAGTACTTC.

The chain employs TRBV18 and TRBJ2-4; TRBD2 might be the D (6 bases). Trimming left V 5 bases short and J 11 bases short, with 22 bases between. Per the germline V gene, CDR1 is KGHSH and CDR2 is LQKENI. CDR3 length: 15 residues. CDR3 bases: TGTGCCAGCTCATCCATCGAGGGACGGGGGAAAGTTCAGTACTTC. Protein: CASSSIEGRGKVQYF.

The chain recombines TRBV7-3 with TRBJ2-1, with 9 bases identical to TRBD1. Trimming at V came to 5 bases and at J to 0 bases, leaving 5 bases not matched to a gene. The CDR3 contains 16 residues. CDR1 and CDR2 from the germline V gene are SGHTA and FQGTGA. The CDR3 DNA is TGTGCCAGCAGCCCTCGACAGGGGGGCTCCTACAATGAGCAGTTCTTC. Translating it yields CASSPRQGGSYNEQFF.

This chain connects TRBV5-1 to TRBJ2-2; 7 nucleotides align to TRBD1. The ends lost 4 bases at V and 1 base at J; junction bases unmatched: 4. The CDR3 length is 15 residues. Per germline, CDR1 SGHRS and CDR2 YFSETQ. CDR3 DNA sequence: TGCGCCAGCAGCACGGGACAGATGAACACCGGGGAGCTGTTTTTT. This gives the protein CASSTGQMNTGELFF.

The chain uses TRBV7-8 and TRBJ2-1, with 10 bases lining up with TRBD1. The CDR3 is 15 amino acids. Germline CDR1 reads SGHVS; CDR2 reads FQNEAQ. The V and J ends lost 5 bases and 9 bases, in that order; junction bases with no gene match: 10. The CDR3 loop reads CASSRDRGFLSEQFF. DNA of the CDR3: TGTGCCAGCAGCCGGGACAGGGGTTTTCTCAGTGAGCAGTTCTTC. Filled out from reference TRBV7-8 and TRBJ2-1, the complete variable domain reads GAGVSQSPRYKVAKRGQDVALRCDPISGHVSLFWYQQALGQGPEFLTYFQNEAQLDKSGLPSDRFFAERPEGSVSTLKIQRTQQEDSAVYLCASSRDRGFLSEQFFGPGTRLTVL.

This clone was seen a few times. V and J are TRBV11-2 and TRBJ2-3; TRBD2 aligns across 8 bases. With V trimmed by 5 bases and J by 6 bases, 19 bases remained unmatched. The CDR3 loop spans 18 amino acids. Germline loops: CDR1 SGHAT, CDR2 FQNNGV. CDR3 sequence: CASSPGTSWDSRVDTQYF. The CDR3 DNA follows: TGTGCCAGCAGCCCTGGGACTAGTTGGGACTCACGAGTGGATACGCAGTATTTT.

J is TRBJ1-2 and V is TRBV27; possibly TRBD1 for D (5 bases). Trimming pared 4 bases from V and 4 bases from J, leaving 10 bases between. The CDR3 runs 13 residues. Germline V gene lookup returns CDR1 MNHEY and CDR2 SMNVEV (reference sequence). The DNA of the CDR3 is TGTGCCAGCAGTTGGGGGGAAGCCTATGGCTACACCTTC. This encodes CASSWGEAYGYTF.

This chain connects TRBV21-1 to TRBJ2-7; the tabulated D call, TRBD1, remains unverified against the DNA. TRBV21-1 is annotated as a pseudogene. CDR3 size: 15 residues. CDR3 sequence: CASSLKAGFSYEQYF. In DNA, the CDR3 is TGTGCCAGCAGCCTAAAGGCAGGGTTCTCGTACGAGCAGTACTTC.

V usage is TRBV28 and J usage is TRBJ1-2; no definite D call. Germline V gene data show CDR1 as MDHEN and CDR2 as SYDVKM. The CDR3 totals 11 residues. V lost 7 bases to trimming and J lost 2 bases, with 5 bases between them. The CDR3 DNA sequence: TGTGCCAGCACCCAGAACTATGGCTACACCTTC. Amino acid sequence: CASTQNYGYTF.